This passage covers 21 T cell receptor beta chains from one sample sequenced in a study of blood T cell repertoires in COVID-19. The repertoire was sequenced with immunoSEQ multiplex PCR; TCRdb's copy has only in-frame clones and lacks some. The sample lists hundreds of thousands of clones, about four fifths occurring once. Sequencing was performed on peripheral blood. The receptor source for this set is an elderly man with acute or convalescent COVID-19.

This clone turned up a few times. The CDR3 region is CASSQASADTQYF. DNA for the CDR3: TGCGCCAGCAGCCAAGCTTCAGCAGATACGCAGTATTTT. V gene TRBV4-1 combines with J gene TRBJ2-3; D is unclear. The germline CDR1 and CDR2 sequences are MGHRA and YSYEKL. The CDR3 totals 13 residues. V was clipped by 1 base and J by 4 bases, with 6 bases between them.

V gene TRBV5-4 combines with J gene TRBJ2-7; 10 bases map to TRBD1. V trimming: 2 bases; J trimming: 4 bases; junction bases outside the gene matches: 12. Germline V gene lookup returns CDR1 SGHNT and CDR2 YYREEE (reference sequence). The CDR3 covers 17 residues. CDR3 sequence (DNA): TGTGCCAGCAGCTTAATTTACCGGACAGGGGGTTTTTACGAGCAGTACTTC. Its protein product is CASSLIYRTGGFYEQYF.

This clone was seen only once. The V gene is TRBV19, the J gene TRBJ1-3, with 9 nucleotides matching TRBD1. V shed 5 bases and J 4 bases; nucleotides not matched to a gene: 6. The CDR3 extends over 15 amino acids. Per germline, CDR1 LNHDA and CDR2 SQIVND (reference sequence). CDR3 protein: CASSPAGTGGNTIYF. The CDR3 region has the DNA TGTGCCAGTAGTCCCGCCGGGACAGGGGGAAACACCATATATTTT.

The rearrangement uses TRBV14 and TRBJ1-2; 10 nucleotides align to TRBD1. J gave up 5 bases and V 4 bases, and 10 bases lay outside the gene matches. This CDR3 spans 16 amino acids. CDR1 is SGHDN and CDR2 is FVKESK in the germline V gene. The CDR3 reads CASSPSGQGLRYGYTF. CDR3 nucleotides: TGTGCCAGCAGCCCTTCGGGACAGGGGCTGCGATATGGCTACACCTTC. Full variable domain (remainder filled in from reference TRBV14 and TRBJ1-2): EAGVTQFPSHSVIEKGQTVTLRCDPISGHDNLYWYRRVMGKEIKFLLHFVKESKQDESGMPNNRFLAERTGGTYSTLKVQPAELEDSGVYFCASSPSGQGLRYGYTFGSGTRLTVV.

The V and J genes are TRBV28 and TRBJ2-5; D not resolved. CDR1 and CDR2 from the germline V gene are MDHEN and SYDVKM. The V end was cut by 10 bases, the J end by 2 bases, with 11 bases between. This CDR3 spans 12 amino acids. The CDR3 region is CATGLPQETQYF. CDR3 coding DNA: TGTGCCACCGGGTTACCACAAGAGACCCAGTACTTC.

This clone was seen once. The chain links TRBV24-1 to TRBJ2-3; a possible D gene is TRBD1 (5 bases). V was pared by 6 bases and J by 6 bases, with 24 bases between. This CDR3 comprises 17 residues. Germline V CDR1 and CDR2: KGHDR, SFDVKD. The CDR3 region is CATSLSAGQTIKDTQYF. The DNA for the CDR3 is TGTGCCACCAGTTTGAGTGCCGGACAAACGATTAAGGATACGCAGTATTTT.

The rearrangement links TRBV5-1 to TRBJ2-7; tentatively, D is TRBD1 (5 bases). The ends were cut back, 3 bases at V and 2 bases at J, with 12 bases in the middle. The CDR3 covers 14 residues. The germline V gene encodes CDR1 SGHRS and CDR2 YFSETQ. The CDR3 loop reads CASSSLTAPYEQYF. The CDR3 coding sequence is TGCGCCAGCAGCTCCCTGACAGCACCCTACGAGCAGTACTTC.

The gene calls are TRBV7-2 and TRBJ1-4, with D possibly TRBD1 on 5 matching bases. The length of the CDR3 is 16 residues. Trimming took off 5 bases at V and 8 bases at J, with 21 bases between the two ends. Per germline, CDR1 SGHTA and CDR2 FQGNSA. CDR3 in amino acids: CASSLRPTGREEKLFF. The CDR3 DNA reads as TGTGCCAGCAGCCTCCGCCCAACAGGACGAGAGGAAAAACTGTTTTTT. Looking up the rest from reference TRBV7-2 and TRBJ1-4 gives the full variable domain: GAGVSQSPSNKVTEKGKDVELRCDPISGHTALYWYRQSLGQGLEFLIYFQGNSAPDKSGLPSDRFSAERTGGSVSTLTIQRTQQEDSAVYLCASSLRPTGREEKLFFGSGTQLSVL.

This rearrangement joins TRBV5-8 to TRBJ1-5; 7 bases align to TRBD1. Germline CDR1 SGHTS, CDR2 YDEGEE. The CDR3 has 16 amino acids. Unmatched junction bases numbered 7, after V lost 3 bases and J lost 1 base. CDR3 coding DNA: TGTGCCAGCAGCTCGAAAACAGGGGCGAGCAATCAGCCCCAGCATTTT. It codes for CASSSKTGASNQPQHF.

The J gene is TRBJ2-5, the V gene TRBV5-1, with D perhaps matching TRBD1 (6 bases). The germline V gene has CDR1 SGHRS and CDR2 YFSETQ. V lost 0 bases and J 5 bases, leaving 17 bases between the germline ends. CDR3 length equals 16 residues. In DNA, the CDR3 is TGCGCCAGCAGCTTGGGGCAGGGGATTACCGGGGAGACCCAGTACTTC. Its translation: CASSLGQGITGETQYF.

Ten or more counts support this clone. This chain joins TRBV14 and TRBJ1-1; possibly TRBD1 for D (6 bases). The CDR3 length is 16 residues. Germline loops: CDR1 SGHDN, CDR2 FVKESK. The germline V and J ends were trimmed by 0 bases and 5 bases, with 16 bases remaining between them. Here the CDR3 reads CASSQDRGLQGTEAFF. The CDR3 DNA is TGTGCCAGCAGCCAAGATCGAGGCCTACAGGGTACTGAAGCTTTCTTT.

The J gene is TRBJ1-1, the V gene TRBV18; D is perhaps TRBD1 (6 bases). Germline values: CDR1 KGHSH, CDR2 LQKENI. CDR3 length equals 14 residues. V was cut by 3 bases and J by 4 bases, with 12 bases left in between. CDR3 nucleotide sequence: TGTGCCAGCTCACCGACTCAGGGGAGCACTGAAGCTTTCTTT. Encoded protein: CASSPTQGSTEAFF.

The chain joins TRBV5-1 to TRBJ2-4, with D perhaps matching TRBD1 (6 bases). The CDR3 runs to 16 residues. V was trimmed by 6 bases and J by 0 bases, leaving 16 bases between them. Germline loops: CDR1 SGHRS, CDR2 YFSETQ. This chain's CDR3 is CASTTTTGLAKNIQYF. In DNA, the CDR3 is TGCGCCAGCACCACAACAACAGGGTTAGCCAAAAACATTCAGTACTTC.

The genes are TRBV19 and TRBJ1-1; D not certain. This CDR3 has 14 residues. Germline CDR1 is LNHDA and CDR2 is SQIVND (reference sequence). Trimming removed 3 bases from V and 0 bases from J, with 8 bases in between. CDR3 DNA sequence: TGTGCCAGTAGTATCGAGGTTATGAACACTGAAGCTTTCTTT. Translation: CASSIEVMNTEAFF.

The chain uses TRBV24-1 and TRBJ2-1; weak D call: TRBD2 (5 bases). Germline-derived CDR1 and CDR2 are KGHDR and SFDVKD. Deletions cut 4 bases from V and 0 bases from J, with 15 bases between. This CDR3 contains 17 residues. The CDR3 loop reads CATSDPSGGSSYNEQFF. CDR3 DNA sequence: TGTGCCACCAGTGACCCTTCTGGAGGTAGCTCCTACAATGAGCAGTTCTTC.

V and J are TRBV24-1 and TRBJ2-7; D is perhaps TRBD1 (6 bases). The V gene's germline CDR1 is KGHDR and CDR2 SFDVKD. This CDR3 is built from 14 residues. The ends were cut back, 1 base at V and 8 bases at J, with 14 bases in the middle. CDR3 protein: CATSDFSDRNKQYF. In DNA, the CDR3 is TGTGCCACCAGTGATTTTAGCGACAGGAATAAGCAGTACTTC.

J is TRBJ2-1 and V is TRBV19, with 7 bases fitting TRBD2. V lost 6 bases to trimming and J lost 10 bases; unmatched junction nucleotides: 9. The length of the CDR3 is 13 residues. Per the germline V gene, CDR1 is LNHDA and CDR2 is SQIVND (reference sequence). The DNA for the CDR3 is TGTGCCAGTAGGGATCTGGGGGGGGAAGAGCAGTTCTTC. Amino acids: CASRDLGGEEQFF. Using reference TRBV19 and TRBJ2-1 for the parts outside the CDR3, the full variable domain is DGGITQSPKYLFRKEGQNVTLSCEQNLNHDAMYWYRQDPGQGLRLIYYSQIVNDFQKGDIAEGYSVSREKKESFPLTVTSAQKNPTAFYLCASRDLGGEEQFFGPGTRLTVL.

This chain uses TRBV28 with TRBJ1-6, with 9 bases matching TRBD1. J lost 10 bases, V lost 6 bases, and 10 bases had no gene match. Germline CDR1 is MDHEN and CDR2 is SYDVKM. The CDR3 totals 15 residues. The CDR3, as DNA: TGTGCCAGCAGCCGTGAGGGACAGGGAAACTCACCCCTCCACTTT. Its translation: CASSREGQGNSPLHF. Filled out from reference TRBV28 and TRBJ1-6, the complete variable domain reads DVKVTQSSRYLVKRTGEKVFLECVQDMDHENMFWYRQDPGLGLRLIYFSYDVKMKEKGDIPEGYSVSREKKERFSLILESASTNQTSMYLCASSREGQGNSPLHFGNGTRLTVT.

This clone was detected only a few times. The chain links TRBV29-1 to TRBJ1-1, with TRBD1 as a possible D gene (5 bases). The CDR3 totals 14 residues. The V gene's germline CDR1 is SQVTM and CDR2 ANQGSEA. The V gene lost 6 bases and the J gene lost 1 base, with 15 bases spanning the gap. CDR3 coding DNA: TGCAGCGTCCAGGGTAGGAGGGAGAACACTGAAGCTTTCTTT. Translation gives CSVQGRRENTEAFF.

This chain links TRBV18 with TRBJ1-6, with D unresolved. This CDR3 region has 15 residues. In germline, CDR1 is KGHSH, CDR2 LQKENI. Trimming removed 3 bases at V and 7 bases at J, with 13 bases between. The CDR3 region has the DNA TGTGCCAGCTCACCCACGGTAGAGCACAATTCACCCCTCCACTTT. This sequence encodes CASSPTVEHNSPLHF.

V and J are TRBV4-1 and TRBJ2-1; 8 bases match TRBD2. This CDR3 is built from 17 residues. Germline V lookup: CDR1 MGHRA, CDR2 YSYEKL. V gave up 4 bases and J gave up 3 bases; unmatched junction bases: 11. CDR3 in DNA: TGCGCCAGCAGCCCCGCACTAGCGGCACGGAACTACAATGAGCAGTTCTTC. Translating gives CASSPALAARNYNEQFF.